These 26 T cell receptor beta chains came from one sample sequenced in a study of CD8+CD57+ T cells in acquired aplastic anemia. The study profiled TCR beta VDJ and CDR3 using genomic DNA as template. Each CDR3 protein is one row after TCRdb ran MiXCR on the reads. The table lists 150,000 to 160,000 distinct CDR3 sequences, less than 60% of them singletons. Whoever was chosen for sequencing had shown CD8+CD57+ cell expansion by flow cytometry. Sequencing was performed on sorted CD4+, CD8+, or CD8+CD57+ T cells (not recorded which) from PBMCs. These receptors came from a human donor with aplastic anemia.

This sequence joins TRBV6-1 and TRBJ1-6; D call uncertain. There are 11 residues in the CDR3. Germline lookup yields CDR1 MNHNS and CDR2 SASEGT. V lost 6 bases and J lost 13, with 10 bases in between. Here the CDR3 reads CASRLGLPLHF. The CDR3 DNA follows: TGTGCCAGCAGGCTAGGACTCCCCCTCCACTTT.

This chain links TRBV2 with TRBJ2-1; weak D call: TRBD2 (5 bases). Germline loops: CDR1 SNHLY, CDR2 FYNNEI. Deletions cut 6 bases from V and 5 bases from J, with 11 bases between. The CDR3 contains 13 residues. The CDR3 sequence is CASSFGLNNEQFF. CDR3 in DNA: TGTGCCAGCAGCTTCGGACTGAACAATGAGCAGTTCTTC.

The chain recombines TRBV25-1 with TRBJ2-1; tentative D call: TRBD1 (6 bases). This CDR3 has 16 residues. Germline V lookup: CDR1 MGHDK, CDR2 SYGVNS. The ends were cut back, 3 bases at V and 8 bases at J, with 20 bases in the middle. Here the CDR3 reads CASSDGLRGPVDEQFF. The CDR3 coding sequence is TGTGCCAGCAGTGATGGCCTCAGGGGCCCGGTGGATGAGCAGTTCTTC.

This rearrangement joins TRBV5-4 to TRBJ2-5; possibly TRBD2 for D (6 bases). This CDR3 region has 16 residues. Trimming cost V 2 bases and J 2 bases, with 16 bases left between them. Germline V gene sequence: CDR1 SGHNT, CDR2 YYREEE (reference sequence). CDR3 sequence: CASSLVAGAGQETQYF. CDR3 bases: TGTGCCAGCAGCTTAGTAGCCGGGGCGGGGCAAGAGACCCAGTACTTC.

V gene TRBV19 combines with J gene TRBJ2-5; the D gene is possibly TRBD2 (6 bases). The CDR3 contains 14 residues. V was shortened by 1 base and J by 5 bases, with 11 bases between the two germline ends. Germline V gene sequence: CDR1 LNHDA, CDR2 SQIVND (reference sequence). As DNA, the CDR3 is TGTGCCAGTAGTATAGGAGGAGGGGTTGAGACCCAGTACTTC. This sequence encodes CASSIGGGVETQYF. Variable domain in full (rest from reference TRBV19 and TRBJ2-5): DGGITQSPKYLFRKEGQNVTLSCEQNLNHDAMYWYRQDPGQGLRLIYYSQIVNDFQKGDIAEGYSVSREKKESFPLTVTSAQKNPTAFYLCASSIGGGVETQYFGPGTRLLVL.

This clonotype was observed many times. The CDR3 loop reads CASSYGSPIDQPQHF. CDR3 sequence (DNA): TGTGCCAGCAGTTACGGCAGCCCAATCGATCAGCCCCAGCATTTT. V is TRBV6-2 or TRBV6-3 and J is TRBJ1-5; D gene uncertain. V was shortened by 2 bases and J by 5 bases, with 13 bases between the two germline ends. The CDR3 has 15 amino acids. Germline V gives CDR1 MNHEY, CDR2 SVGEGT.

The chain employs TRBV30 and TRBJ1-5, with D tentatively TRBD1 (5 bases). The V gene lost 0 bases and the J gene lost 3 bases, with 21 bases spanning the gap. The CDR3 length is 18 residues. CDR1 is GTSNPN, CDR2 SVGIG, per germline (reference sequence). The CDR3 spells CAWSVGIIGASTNQPQHF. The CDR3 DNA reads TGTGCCTGGAGTGTAGGCATAATCGGGGCGAGTACCAATCAGCCCCAGCATTTT.

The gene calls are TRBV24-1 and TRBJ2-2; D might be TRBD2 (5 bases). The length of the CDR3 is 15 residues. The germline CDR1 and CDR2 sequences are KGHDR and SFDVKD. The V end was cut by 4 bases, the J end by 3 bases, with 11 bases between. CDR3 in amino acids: CATSEPSGYTGELFF. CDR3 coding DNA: TGTGCCACCAGTGAGCCCTCGGGGTACACCGGGGAGCTGTTTTTT.

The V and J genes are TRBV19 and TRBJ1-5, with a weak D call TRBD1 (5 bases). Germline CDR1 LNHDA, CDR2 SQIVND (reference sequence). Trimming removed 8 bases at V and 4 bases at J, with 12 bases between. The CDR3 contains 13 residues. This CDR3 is CASHGTENQPQHF. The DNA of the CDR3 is TGTGCCAGTCACGGGACGGAGAATCAGCCCCAGCATTTT.

DNA of the CDR3: TGCGCCAGCAGCCAAGTGGGACAAAGCTATGGCTACACCTTC. Amino acid sequence: CASSQVGQSYGYTF. The gene calls are TRBV4-3 and TRBJ1-2, with D tentatively TRBD1 (6 bases). Trimming left V 1 base short and J 4 bases short, with 10 bases between. Germline CDR1 reads LGHNA; CDR2 reads YSLEER. This CDR3 is 14 amino acids long.

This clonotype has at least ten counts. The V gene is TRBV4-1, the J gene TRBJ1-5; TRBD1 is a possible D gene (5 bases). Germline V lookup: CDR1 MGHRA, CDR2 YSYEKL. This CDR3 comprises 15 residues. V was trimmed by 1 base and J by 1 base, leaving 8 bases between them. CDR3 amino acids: CASSQAEGSNQPQHF. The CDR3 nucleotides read TGCGCCAGCAGCCAAGCAGAGGGGAGCAATCAGCCCCAGCATTTT.

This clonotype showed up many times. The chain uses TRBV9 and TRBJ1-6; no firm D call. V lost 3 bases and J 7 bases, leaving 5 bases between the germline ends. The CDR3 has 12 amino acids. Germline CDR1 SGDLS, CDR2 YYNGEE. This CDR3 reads CASSASNSPLHF. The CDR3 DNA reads TGTGCCAGCAGCGCCTCGAATTCACCCCTCCACTTT.

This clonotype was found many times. CDR3 loop: CSARDRVGAGTEAFF. The CDR3 nucleotides are TGCAGTGCTAGAGATCGGGTGGGCGCGGGTACTGAAGCTTTCTTT. This sequence joins TRBV20-1 and TRBJ1-1; D remains ambiguous. CDR1 and CDR2 from the germline V gene are DFQATT and SNEGSKA (reference sequence). The ends were cut back, 0 bases at V and 5 bases at J, with 16 bases in the middle. This CDR3 is built from 15 residues.

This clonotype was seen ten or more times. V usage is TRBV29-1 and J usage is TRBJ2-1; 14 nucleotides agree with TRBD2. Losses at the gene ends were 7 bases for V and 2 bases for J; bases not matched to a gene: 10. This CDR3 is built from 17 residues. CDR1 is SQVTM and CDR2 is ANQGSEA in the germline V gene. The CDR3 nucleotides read TGCAGCGCTGAGGGACTAGCGGGGGCCAAAGCCTACAATGAGCAGTTCTTC. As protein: CSAEGLAGAKAYNEQFF.

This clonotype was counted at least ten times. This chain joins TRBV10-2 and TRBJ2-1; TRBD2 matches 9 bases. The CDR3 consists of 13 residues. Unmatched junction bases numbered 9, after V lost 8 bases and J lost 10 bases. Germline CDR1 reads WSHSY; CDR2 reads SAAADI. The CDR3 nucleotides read TGCGCCAGCGGGGCGGGGGGGCCCAGGGAGCAGTTCTTC. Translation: CASGAGGPREQFF.

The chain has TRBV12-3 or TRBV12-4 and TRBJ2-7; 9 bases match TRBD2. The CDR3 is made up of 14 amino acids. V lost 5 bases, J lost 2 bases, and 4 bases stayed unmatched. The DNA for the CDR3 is TGTGCCAGCAGTCCCTTAGCGGGAGCCTACGAGCAGTACTTC. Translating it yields CASSPLAGAYEQYF.

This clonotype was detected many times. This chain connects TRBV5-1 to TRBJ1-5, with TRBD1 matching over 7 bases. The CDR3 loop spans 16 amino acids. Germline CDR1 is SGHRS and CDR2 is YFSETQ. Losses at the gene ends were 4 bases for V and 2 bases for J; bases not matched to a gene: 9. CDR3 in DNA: TGCGCCAGCAGCCTTGGAACAGGGGCAGGCAATCAGCCCCAGCATTTT. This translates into CASSLGTGAGNQPQHF.

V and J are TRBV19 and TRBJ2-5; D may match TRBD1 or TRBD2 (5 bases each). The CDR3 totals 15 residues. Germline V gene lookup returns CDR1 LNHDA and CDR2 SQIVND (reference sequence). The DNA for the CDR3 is TGTGCTAGAGTAGAGTCGGGGCAGCCCCAAGAGACCCAGTACTTC. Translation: CARVESGQPQETQYF.

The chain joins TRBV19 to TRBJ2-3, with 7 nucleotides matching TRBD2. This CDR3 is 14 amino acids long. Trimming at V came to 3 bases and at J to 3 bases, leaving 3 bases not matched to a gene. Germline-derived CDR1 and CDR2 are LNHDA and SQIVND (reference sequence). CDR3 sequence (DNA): TGTGCCAGTAGTATCGGCGGGGGAACAGATACGCAGTATTTT. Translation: CASSIGGGTDTQYF.

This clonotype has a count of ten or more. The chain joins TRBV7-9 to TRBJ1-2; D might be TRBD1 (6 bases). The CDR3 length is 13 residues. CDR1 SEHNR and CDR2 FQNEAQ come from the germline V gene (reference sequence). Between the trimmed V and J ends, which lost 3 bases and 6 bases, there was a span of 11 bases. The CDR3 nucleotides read TGTGCCAGCAGCTTGGGCGGGGGCGATGGCTACACCTTC. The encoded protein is CASSLGGGDGYTF.

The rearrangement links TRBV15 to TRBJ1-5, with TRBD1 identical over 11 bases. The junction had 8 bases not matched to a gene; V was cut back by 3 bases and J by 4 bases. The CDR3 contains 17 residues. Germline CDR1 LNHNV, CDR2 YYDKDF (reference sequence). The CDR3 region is CATSSRTGGRGNQPQHF. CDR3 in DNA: TGTGCCACCAGCAGCCGGACAGGGGGCAGAGGGAATCAGCCCCAGCATTTT.

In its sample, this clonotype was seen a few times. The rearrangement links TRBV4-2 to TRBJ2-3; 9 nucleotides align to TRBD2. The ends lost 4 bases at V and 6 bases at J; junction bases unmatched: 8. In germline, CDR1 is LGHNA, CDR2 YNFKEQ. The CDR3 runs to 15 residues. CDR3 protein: CASSLSSGVSDTQYF. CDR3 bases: TGTGCCAGCAGCCTCTCTAGCGGGGTGTCCGATACGCAGTATTTT.

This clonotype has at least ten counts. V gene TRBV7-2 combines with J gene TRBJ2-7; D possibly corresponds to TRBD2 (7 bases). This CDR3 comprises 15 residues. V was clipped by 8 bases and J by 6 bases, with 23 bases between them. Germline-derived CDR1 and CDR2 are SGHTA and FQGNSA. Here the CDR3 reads CASEGPGGLAGEQYF. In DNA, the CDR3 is TGTGCCAGCGAGGGGCCCGGGGGGCTCGCTGGCGAGCAGTACTTC.

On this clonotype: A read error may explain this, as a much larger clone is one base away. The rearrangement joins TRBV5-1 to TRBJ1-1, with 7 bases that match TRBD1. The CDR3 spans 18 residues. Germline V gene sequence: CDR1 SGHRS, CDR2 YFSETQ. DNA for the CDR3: TGCGCCAGCAGCTTGAAGACCCGACAGGGTAGTCGTAACACTGAAGCTTCCTTT. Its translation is CASSLKTRQGSRNTEASF.

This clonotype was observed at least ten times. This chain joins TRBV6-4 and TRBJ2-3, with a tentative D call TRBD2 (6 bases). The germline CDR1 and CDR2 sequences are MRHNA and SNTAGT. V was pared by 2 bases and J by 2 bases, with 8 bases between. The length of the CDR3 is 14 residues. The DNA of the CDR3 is TGTGCCAGCAGTGACGGGGGGTCCACAGATACGCAGTATTTT. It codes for CASSDGGSTDTQYF.

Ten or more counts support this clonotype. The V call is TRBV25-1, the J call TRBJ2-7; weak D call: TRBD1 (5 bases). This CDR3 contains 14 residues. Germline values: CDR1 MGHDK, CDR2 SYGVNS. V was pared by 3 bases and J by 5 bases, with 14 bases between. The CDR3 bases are TGTGCCAGCAGTGATGTTGGCGCAGGGAACGAGCAGTACTTC. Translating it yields CASSDVGAGNEQYF.